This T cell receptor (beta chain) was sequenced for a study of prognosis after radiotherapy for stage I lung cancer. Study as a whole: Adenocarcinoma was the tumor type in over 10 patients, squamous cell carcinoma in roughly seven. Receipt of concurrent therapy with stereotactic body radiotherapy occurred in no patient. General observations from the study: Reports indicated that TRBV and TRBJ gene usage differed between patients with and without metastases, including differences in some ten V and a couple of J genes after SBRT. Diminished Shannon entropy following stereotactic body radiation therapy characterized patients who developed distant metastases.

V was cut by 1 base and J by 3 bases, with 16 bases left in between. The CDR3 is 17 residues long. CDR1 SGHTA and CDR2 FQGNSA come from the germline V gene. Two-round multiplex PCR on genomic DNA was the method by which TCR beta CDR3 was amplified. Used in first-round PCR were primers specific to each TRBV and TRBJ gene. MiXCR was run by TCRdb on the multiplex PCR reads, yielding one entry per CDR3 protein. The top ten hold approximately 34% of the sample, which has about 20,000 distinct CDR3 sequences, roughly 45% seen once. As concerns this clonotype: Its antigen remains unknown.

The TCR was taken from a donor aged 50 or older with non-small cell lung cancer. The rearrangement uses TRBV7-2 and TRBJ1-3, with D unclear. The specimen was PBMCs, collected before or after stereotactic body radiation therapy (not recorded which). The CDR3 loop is CASSLVNQGKLGNTIYF. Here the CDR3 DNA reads TGTGCCAGCAGCTTAGTTAACCAAGGGAAACTTGGAAACACCATATATTTT.